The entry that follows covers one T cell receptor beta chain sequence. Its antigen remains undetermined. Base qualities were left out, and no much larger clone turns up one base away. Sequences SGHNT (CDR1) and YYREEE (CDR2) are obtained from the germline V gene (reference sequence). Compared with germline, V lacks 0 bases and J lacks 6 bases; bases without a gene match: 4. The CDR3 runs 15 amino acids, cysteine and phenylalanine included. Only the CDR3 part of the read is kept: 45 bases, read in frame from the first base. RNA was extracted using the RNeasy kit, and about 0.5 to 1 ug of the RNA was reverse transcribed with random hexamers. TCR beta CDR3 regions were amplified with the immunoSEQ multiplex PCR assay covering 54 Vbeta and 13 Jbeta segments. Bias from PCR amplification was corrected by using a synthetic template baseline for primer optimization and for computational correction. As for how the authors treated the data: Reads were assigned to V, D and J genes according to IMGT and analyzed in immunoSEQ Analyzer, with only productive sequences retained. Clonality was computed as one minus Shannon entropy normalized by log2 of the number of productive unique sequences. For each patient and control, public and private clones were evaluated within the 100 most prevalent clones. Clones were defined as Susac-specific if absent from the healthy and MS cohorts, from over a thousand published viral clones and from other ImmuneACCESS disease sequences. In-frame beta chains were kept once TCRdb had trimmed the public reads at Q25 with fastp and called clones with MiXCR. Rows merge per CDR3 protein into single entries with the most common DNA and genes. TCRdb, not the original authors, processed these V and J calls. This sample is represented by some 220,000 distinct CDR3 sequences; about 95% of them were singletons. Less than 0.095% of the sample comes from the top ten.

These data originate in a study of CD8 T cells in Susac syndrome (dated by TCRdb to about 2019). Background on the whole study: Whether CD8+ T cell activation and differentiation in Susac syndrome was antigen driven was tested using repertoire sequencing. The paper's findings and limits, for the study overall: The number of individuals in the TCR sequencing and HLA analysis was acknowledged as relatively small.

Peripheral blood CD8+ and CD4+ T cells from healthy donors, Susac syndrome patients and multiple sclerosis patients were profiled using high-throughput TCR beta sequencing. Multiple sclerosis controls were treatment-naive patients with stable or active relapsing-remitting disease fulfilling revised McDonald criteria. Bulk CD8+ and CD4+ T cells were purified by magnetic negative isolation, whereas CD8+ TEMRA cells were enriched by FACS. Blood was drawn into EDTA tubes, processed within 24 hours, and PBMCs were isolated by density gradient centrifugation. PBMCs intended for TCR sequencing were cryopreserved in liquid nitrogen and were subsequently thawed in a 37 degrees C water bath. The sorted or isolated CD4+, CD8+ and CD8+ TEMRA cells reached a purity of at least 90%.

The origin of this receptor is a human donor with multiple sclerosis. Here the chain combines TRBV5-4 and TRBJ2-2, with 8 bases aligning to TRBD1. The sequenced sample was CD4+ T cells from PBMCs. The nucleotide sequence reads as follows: TGTGCCAGCAGCTTGGAAGGACAGGGTCCCGGGGAGCTGTTTTTT. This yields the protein CASSLEGQGPGELFF.